This T cell receptor beta chain was identified in a study of shared clonotypes between healthy human individuals. The CDR3 spans 12 residues. Trimming shortened V by 6 bases and J by 3 bases, and 9 bases separated the two germline ends. Germline-derived CDR1 and CDR2 are MNHEY and SVGAGI. An even split of each subset's genomic DNA across several immunoSEQ plates was performed. Here immunoSEQ multiplex PCR was the method, and the copy in TCRdb shows in-frame clones only, minus some. The sample yields about 820,000 clones, 85% to 95% seen once. Regarding the study as a whole: Memory subsets had estimated richness that was generally smaller than that of naive subsets. Only blood samples were collected, and tissue repertoires likely differ.

Naivety among CD8 cells was defined by CD45RO negativity and positive CCR7 selection, thereby excluding terminally differentiated effector memory CD45RA+ cells. There are a few counts of this clone. Its antigen is unidentified. The sample comprised naive CD8+ T cells sorted from blood. The clonotype comes from a young man in good health. The chain couples TRBV6-5 to TRBJ2-7; TRBD1 might be the D (6 bases). The CDR3: CASRGQHYEQYF. CDR3 in DNA: TGTGCCAGCAGAGGACAGCACTACGAGCAGTACTTC.